This record covers a single T cell receptor beta chain. Antigen specificity is unknown. This entry comes from a study of T cell repertoires in cytomegalovirus infection. Study-wide context: Use of recently identified HLA-C-restricted and well-studied HLA-B-restricted CMV epitopes was part of the study. Public TCR beta signature analysis indicated the presence of both CMV infection and matching HLA type. General study points: Cumulative frequency of public TCR beta families picked out carriers of CMV plus the relevant HLA.

The CDR3 totals 15 residues. CDR1 and CDR2 from the germline V gene are SEHNR and FQNEAQ (reference sequence). V trimming: 6 bases; J trimming: 7 bases; junction bases outside the gene matches: 10. TCRdb redid the calling of the reads with MiXCR, one entry per CDR3 protein. The table has 570,000 or so distinct CDR3 sequences, just under 40% seen once. The chain carries TRBV7-9 and TRBJ2-7, with TRBD1 matching 12 bases. This material consisted of cultured PBMCs, taken from culture after CMV antigen stimulation. The receptor's source is a human donor in good health (CMV status not recorded). Some clones in this sample may be carry-over from other donors' samples. CDR3 nucleotides: TGTGCCAGCAGACCTCCGGGACAGGGGGCGATTGAGCAGTACTTC. Translation gives CASRPPGQGAIEQYF.